These 20 T cell receptor beta chains were sequenced from one sample in a study of blood T cells in healthy people across ages. For the second PCR, which ran for 7 to 11 cycles, a sample-barcoded 5' primer and a J-beta primer mix were used. TCRdb redid the calling of the 5' RACE reads with MiXCR, one entry per CDR3 protein. This sample has 1,300,000 or so distinct CDR3 sequences, with 59% found just once. Sequencing was carried out using blood. The receptors shown here come from a man younger than 35 in good health.

The chain carries TRBV5-1 and TRBJ2-1; 8 bases are a match to TRBD2. Germline-derived CDR1 and CDR2 are SGHRS and YFSETQ. V shed 4 bases and J 8 bases; nucleotides not matched to a gene: 17. There are 17 residues in the CDR3. The chain's CDR3 is CASSLYPGTRVSDEQFF. Here the CDR3 DNA reads TGCGCCAGCAGCCTCTACCCCGGGACTAGAGTTAGCGATGAGCAGTTCTTC.

The chain is built from TRBV3-1 and TRBJ2-7; 10 bases line up with TRBD1. This CDR3 region has 15 residues. The germline V gene encodes CDR1 LGHDT and CDR2 YNNKEL (reference sequence). J was trimmed by 1 base and V by 4 bases; bases with no gene match: 4. The CDR3 region is CASSRQGARSYEQYF. DNA for the CDR3: TGTGCCAGCAGCCGACAGGGGGCGAGATCCTACGAGCAGTACTTC.

This clonotype has a handful of counts. This chain links TRBV3-1 with TRBJ2-7; the D is unclear. Germline values: CDR1 LGHDT, CDR2 YNNKEL (reference sequence). V dropped 0 bases and J dropped 5 bases, with 14 bases sitting between them. This CDR3 spans 15 amino acids. CDR3 coding DNA: TGTGCCAGCAGCCAAGAAGAAGCGACAACCCACGAGCAGTACTTC. Translation gives CASSQEEATTHEQYF.

V and J are TRBV29-1 and TRBJ2-7, with 8 positions matching TRBD1. CDR3 length equals 12 residues. The V gene's germline CDR1 is SQVTM and CDR2 ANQGSEA. V trimming: 4 bases; J trimming: 5 bases; junction bases outside the gene matches: 4. The CDR3 region has the DNA TGCAGCGTTGTAGCAGGGGGCAACGAGCAGTACTTC. This sequence encodes CSVVAGGNEQYF.

This clonotype was counted between two and nine times. V and J are TRBV5-1 and TRBJ2-7; maybe TRBD2 (6 bases). V lost 2 bases, J lost 2 bases, and 11 bases lay in between. The germline CDR1 and CDR2 sequences are SGHRS and YFSETQ. The CDR3 extends over 14 amino acids. As DNA, the CDR3 is TGCGCCAGCAGCTTTAGCGGACCCGCCTACGAGCAGTACTTC. Amino acid sequence: CASSFSGPAYEQYF. Full variable domain (missing parts from reference TRBV5-1 and TRBJ2-7): KAGVTQTPRYLIKTRGQQVTLSCSPISGHRSVSWYQQTPGQGLQFLFEYFSETQRNKGNFPGRFSGRQFSNSRSEMNVSTLELGDSALYLCASSFSGPAYEQYFGPGTRLTVT.

The chain recombines TRBV20-1 with TRBJ1-1; D unclear. CDR3 length equals 14 residues. V gave up 0 bases and J gave up 3 bases, with 11 bases separating them. Germline V gives CDR1 DFQATT, CDR2 SNEGSKA (reference sequence). The CDR3 sequence is CSARDRTGYTEAFF. The CDR3 DNA follows: TGCAGTGCTAGAGATAGGACGGGCTACACTGAAGCTTTCTTT.

This chain connects TRBV30 to TRBJ2-5; no reliable D call. Germline assignment: CDR1 GTSNPN and CDR2 SVGIG (reference sequence). Between the trimmed V and J ends, which lost 0 bases and 2 bases, there was a span of 1 base. CDR3 length: 11 amino acids. The CDR3, as DNA: TGTGCCTGGAGTGTACAAGAGACCCAGTACTTC. Its protein is CAWSVQETQYF.

The V and J genes are TRBV20-1 and TRBJ2-5; weak D call: TRBD1 (5 bases). The J call could be wrong; TRBJ2-7 is a better fit for the DNA end. CDR1 is DFQATT, CDR2 SNEGSKA, per germline (reference sequence). This CDR3 contains 13 residues. CDR3 in amino acids: CSAPSSQTVEQYF. CDR3 bases: TGCAGTGCTCCTTCTTCTCAGACAGTCGAGCAGTACTTC.

The gene calls are TRBV4-3 and TRBJ1-2; 10 bases are shared with TRBD1. After removal of 2 bases from V and 7 bases from J, the junction contained 10 bases not matched to a gene. The CDR3 runs 16 residues. From germline, CDR1 is LGHNA and CDR2 YSLEER. The CDR3 region is CASSQMRQGADSGYTF. The CDR3 coding sequence is TGCGCCAGCAGCCAAATGAGACAGGGGGCAGATAGTGGCTACACCTTC.

In this sample, this clonotype turned up many times. The V call is TRBV4-3, the J call TRBJ2-5; the D gene could be TRBD1 or TRBD2 (5 bases each). V was shortened by 0 bases and J by 1 base, with 9 bases between the two germline ends. Per the germline V gene, CDR1 is LGHNA and CDR2 is YSLEER. The CDR3 length is 15 residues. The CDR3 region is CASSQETGAQETQYF. CDR3 nucleotides: TGCGCCAGCAGCCAAGAAACCGGGGCCCAAGAGACCCAGTACTTC.

This clonotype has just a few counts. V usage is TRBV10-3 and J usage is TRBJ1-5; D is ambiguous. Trimming took 1 base from V and 0 from J, leaving 7 bases between them. In germline, CDR1 is ENHRY, CDR2 SYGVKD. This CDR3 has 15 residues. This CDR3 reads CAISEWGNSNQPQHF. In DNA, the CDR3 is TGTGCCATCAGTGAGTGGGGTAATAGCAATCAGCCCCAGCATTTT.

J is TRBJ2-7 and V is TRBV10-3, with a possible D match to TRBD1 (6 bases). This CDR3 spans 13 amino acids. The ends were cut back, 4 bases at V and 3 bases at J, with 10 bases in the middle. In germline, CDR1 is ENHRY, CDR2 SYGVKD. As DNA, the CDR3 is TGTGCCATCAGTGCAGGGGCGAACTACGAGCAGTACTTC. Its protein is CAISAGANYEQYF.

The J gene is TRBJ2-3, the V gene TRBV7-8, with 13 bases identical to TRBD2. With V trimmed by 5 bases and J by 9 bases, 8 bases remained unmatched. CDR1 is SGHVS and CDR2 is FQNEAQ in the germline V gene. The CDR3 covers 15 residues. This CDR3 is CASSTTSGGLWTQYF. The CDR3 bases are TGTGCCAGCAGCACGACTAGCGGGGGGCTTTGGACGCAGTATTTT. The full variable domain, rest sourced from reference TRBV7-8 and TRBJ2-3, is GAGVSQSPRYKVAKRGQDVALRCDPISGHVSLFWYQQALGQGPEFLTYFQNEAQLDKSGLPSDRFFAERPEGSVSTLKIQRTQQEDSAVYLCASSTTSGGLWTQYFGPGTRLTVL.

As to this clonotype: One end of the junction fails to match germline, which may point to a read error. The rearrangement links TRBV9 to TRBJ2-7, with D possibly matching TRBD2 (5 bases). The length of the CDR3 is 14 residues. Germline CDR1 and CDR2: SGDLS and YYNGEE. CDR3 protein: CASSARENRYEQYF. The CDR3 region has the DNA TGCGCCAGCAGCGCAAGGGAGAATAGATACGAGCAGTACTTC.

V usage is TRBV27 and J usage is TRBJ2-7, with D maybe TRBD2 (5 bases). The CDR3 has 14 residues. The germline gives CDR1 MNHEY, CDR2 SMNVEV (reference sequence). V was shortened by 6 bases and J by 4 bases, with 16 bases between the two germline ends. This CDR3 is CASSPLGSEYEQYF. Here the CDR3 DNA reads TGTGCCAGCAGCCCTTTGGGTAGCGAATACGAGCAGTACTTC.

This clonotype was counted a single time. The chain joins TRBV25-1 to TRBJ1-5; no clear D. The CDR3 covers 13 residues. Germline-derived CDR1 and CDR2 are MGHDK and SYGVNS. The germline V and J ends were trimmed by 1 base and 5 bases, with 6 bases remaining between them. The CDR3 sequence is CASSESPYQPQHF. The CDR3 nucleotides are TGTGCCAGCAGTGAATCACCCTATCAGCCCCAGCATTTT.

The gene calls are TRBV25-1 and TRBJ2-1; 13 nucleotides line up with TRBD2. From germline, CDR1 is MGHDK and CDR2 SYGVNS. The CDR3 totals 14 residues. The J segment lost 9 bases and the V segment lost 4 bases, leaving 3 bases of the junction unmatched. The CDR3 is CASSGLAGGSEQFF. The CDR3 DNA sequence: TGTGCCAGCAGTGGACTAGCGGGAGGAAGTGAGCAGTTCTTC. The whole variable domain, filled in from reference TRBV25-1 and TRBJ2-1, reads EADIYQTPRYLVIGTGKKITLECSQTMGHDKMYWYQQDPGMELHLIHYSYGVNSTEKGDLSSESTVSRIRTEHFPLTLESARPSHTSQYLCASSGLAGGSEQFFGPGTRLTVL.

The J gene is TRBJ2-5, the V gene TRBV3-1; TRBD2 might be the D (5 bases). The CDR3 runs 15 residues. The germline gives CDR1 LGHDT, CDR2 YNNKEL (reference sequence). V lost 0 bases, J lost 3 bases, and 11 bases lay in between. CDR3 nucleotides: TGTGCCAGCAGCCAAGACGGGCTAGCAGAAGAGACCCAGTACTTC. Translation: CASSQDGLAEETQYF.

The rearrangement uses TRBV5-6 and TRBJ1-1; D is perhaps TRBD1 (6 bases). The ends were cut back, 4 bases at V and 3 bases at J, with 19 bases in the middle. This CDR3 region has 16 residues. Germline CDR1 and CDR2: SGHDT and YYEEEE. CDR3 in amino acids: CASSHYREWSDTEAFF. The CDR3 DNA reads as TGTGCCAGCAGCCACTACAGGGAATGGAGCGACACTGAAGCTTTCTTT.

Only a few counts were recorded for this clonotype. The chain uses TRBV29-1 and TRBJ2-1, with 7 nucleotides matching TRBD1. V gave up 6 bases and J gave up 3 bases; unmatched junction bases: 5. CDR1 is SQVTM and CDR2 is ANQGSEA in the germline V gene. This CDR3 is built from 13 residues. The CDR3 region is CSVRDRDYNEQFF. The CDR3, as DNA: TGCAGCGTCCGGGACAGAGACTACAATGAGCAGTTCTTC.